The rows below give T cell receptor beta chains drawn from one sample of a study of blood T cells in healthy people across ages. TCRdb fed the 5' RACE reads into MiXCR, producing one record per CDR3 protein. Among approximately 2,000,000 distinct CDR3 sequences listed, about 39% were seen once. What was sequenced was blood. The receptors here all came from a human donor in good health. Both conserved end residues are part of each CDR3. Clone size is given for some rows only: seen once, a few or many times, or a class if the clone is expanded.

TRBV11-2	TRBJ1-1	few	CASSLVAPREAFF
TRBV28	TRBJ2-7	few	CASSFSWRGSYEQYF
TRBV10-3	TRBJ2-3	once	CAVSYTDTQYF
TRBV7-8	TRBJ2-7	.	CASSLVSLAGAILYERYF
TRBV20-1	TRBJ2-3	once	CSARRLGYTDTQYF
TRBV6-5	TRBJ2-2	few	CASKLKGEIGELFF
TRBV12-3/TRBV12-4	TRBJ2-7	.	CASTLGGRGHNEQYF
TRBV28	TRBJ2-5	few	CASSQTLIKRETQYF
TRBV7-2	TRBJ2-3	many	CASSLDRDSTDTQYF
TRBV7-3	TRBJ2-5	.	CASQRGAGETQYF
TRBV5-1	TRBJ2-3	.	CASSGPDRAAGEQYF
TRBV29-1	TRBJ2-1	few	CSVAGPLVEQFF
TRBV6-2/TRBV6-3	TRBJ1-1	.	CASTYGAGNTEAFF
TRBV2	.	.	CASTLGQGFEYEQYF
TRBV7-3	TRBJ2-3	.	CASSLGMGTDTQYF
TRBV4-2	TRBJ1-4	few	CASSQDWGAQSNEKLFF
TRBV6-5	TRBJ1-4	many	CASSVQGDEKLFF
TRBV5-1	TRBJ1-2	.	CASSPQGTTGYTF
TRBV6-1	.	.	CASSERSDSQISYEQYF
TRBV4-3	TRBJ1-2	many	CASSPGLTTPNYGYTF
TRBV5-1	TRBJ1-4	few	CASNNGVEVEKLFF
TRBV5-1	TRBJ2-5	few	CASSLPPSETQYF
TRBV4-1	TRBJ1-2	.	CASSQGGDRDLRCGYTF
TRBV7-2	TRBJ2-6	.	CASSLPPRTGISGANVLTF
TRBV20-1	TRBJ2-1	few	CSASGTGGNEQFF
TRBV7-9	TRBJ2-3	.	CASSSRLGTDTQYF
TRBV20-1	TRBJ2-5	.	CSARYVVETQYF
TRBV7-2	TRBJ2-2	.	CASSLGAGGPVGELFF
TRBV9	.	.	CASSVGGTSVGEQYF
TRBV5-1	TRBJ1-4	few	CASSDGTDEKLFF
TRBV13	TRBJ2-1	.	CASSPSGLAGIYNEQFF
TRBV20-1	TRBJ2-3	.	CSARDEGGLSFTTDTQYF
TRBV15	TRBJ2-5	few	CATSRGRAQETQYF
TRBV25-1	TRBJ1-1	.	CASSEFRRNSNTEAFF
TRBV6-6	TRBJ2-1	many	CASTYRNEQFF
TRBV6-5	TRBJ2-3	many	CASSSVRTDTQYF
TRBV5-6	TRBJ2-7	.	CASSFWDRVRYEQYF
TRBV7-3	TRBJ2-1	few	CASSMTSGALYNEQFF
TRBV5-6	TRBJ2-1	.	CASSPIVIRAGGSYNEQVF
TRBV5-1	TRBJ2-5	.	CASSRVAGGRETQYF
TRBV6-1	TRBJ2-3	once	CASQTGISDTQYF
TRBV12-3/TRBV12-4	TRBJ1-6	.	CASSTRRIYNSPLHF
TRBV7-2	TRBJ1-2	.	CASSLEHASGGYTF
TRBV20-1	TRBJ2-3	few	CSARGYRLAGPAGTDTQYF
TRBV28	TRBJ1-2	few	CASNTPANYGYTF
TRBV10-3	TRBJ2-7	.	CAIKKDRDQYF
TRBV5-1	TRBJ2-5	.	CANSSTSGGASETQYF
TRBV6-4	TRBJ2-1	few	CASSDGSGRQAEQFF
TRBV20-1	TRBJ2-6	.	CSARATSGVASGANVLTF
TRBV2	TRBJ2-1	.	CASSDWRGDNEQFF
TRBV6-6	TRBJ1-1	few	CASGLDRGGMNTEAFF
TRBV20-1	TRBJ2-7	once	CSASRDTYNEQYF
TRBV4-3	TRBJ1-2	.	CASSQDLGEEDYGYTF
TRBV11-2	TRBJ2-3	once	CANSPIIYGTGILTDTQYF
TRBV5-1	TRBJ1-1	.	CASSWDFNREASFF
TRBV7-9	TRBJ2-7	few	CASSRGVASYEQYF
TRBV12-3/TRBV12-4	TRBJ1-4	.	CASSGGADEKLFF
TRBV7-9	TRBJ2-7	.	CASSSSGTDPYEQYF
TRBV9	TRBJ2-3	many	CASSVGLHPGDTQYF
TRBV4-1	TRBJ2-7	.	CASSQGMGYEQYF